These T cell receptor beta chains were read from a single sample in a study of OX40 agonist ivuxolimab in advanced cancers. The data were produced by immunoSEQ multiplex PCR, yet TCRdb's version contains in-frame clones alone and is incomplete. The table shows approximately 89,000 clones, with roughly 84% occurring only once. The sample consisted of CD4+ or CD8+ T cells sorted from blood, taken in a trial of the OX40 agonist ivuxolimab. The receptors here all came from an adult with an advanced solid tumor such as melanoma, head and neck, liver or kidney cancer. CDR3s include the opening cysteine and the closing phenylalanine or tryptophan. The D gene is left open where the match is weak. Only some rows state a clone size, as once, few, many or a class for expanded clones.

V gene: TRBV10-3; clone size: .; J gene: TRBJ2-1; D gene: TRBD1; CDR3 DNA: TGTGCCATCAGACCCCGGGACAGCAATGAGCAGTTCTTC; CDR3 protein: CAIRPRDSNEQFF
V gene: TRBV10-3; clone size: .; J gene: TRBJ2-7; D gene: .; CDR3 DNA: TGTGCCATCAGTGAGTCGGGCAGGGGCTACGAGCAGTACTTC; CDR3 protein: CAISESGRGYEQYF
V gene: TRBV4-2; clone size: .; J gene: TRBJ2-5; D gene: TRBD2; CDR3 DNA: TGTGCCAGCAGCCCAGGGACTAGGGAGGGAGAGACCCAGTACTTC; CDR3 protein: CASSPGTREGETQYF
V gene: TRBV5-1; clone size: .; J gene: TRBJ1-4; D gene: TRBD1; CDR3 DNA: TGCGCCACAAAGATCGGGACAGGGAAGAATGAAAAACTGTTTTTT; CDR3 protein: CATKIGTGKNEKLFF
V gene: TRBV11-1; clone size: .; J gene: TRBJ2-7; D gene: .; CDR3 DNA: TGTGCCAGCAGCCTACCGGGACAAATCTACGAGCAGTACTTC; CDR3 protein: CASSLPGQIYEQYF
V gene: TRBV4-3; clone size: .; J gene: TRBJ2-2; D gene: TRBD1; CDR3 DNA: TGCGCCAGCAGCCGCAGGACAGGGGGCGCGGGCGGGGAGCTGTTTTTT; CDR3 protein: CASSRRTGGAGGELFF
V gene: TRBV30; clone size: .; J gene: TRBJ1-5; D gene: .; CDR3 DNA: TGTGCCTGGAGGGCCCCGGTGTCAAATCAGCCCCAGCATTTT; CDR3 protein: CAWRAPVSNQPQHF
V gene: TRBV27; clone size: .; J gene: TRBJ2-7; D gene: .; CDR3 DNA: TGTGCCAGCAGTTCACTGGGGATCATCTACGAGCAGTACTTC; CDR3 protein: CASSSLGIIYEQYF
V gene: TRBV4-3; clone size: .; J gene: TRBJ2-7; D gene: TRBD1; CDR3 DNA: TGCGCCAGCAGCCAAGGACAGGGGGCCTCCTACGAGCAGTACTTC; CDR3 protein: CASSQGQGASYEQYF
V gene: TRBV19; clone size: .; J gene: TRBJ1-4; D gene: .; CDR3 DNA: TGTGCCAGTAACGCGGGACCTAAACTGTTTTTT; CDR3 protein: CASNAGPKLFF
V gene: TRBV5-5; clone size: .; J gene: TRBJ1-6; D gene: .; CDR3 DNA: TGTGCCAGCAGCTTGGTTTGGGATTCACCCCTCCACTTT; CDR3 protein: CASSLVWDSPLHF
V gene: TRBV15; clone size: .; J gene: TRBJ1-2; D gene: .; CDR3 DNA: TGTGCCACCAGCAGAGATGTAAGCGTCAGCTATGGCTACACCTTC; CDR3 protein: CATSRDVSVSYGYTF
V gene: TRBV4-3; clone size: .; J gene: TRBJ1-6; D gene: .; CDR3 DNA: TGCGCCAGCAGCCAAGATAGTGGAAATTCACCCCTCCACTTT; CDR3 protein: CASSQDSGNSPLHF
V gene: TRBV11-2; clone size: .; J gene: TRBJ1-6; D gene: .; CDR3 DNA: TGTGCCAGCAGCTTAGGCACAAGGTTACATAATTCACCCCTCCACTTT; CDR3 protein: CASSLGTRLHNSPLHF
V gene: TRBV19; clone size: .; J gene: TRBJ2-6; D gene: .; CDR3 DNA: TGTGCCAGTAGGGCTCGCTCTGGGGCCAACGTCCTGACTTTC; CDR3 protein: CASRARSGANVLTF
V gene: TRBV4-2; clone size: .; J gene: TRBJ1-2; D gene: TRBD1; CDR3 DNA: TGTGCCAGCAGCCAGGAAACAGGGGATGGAGGGGGCTACACCTTC; CDR3 protein: CASSQETGDGGGYTF
V gene: TRBV5-6; clone size: .; J gene: TRBJ1-1; D gene: .; CDR3 DNA: TGTGCCAGCAGCCGCCCCAGGTGGGGAAACACTGAAGCTTTCTTT; CDR3 protein: CASSRPRWGNTEAFF
V gene: TRBV19; clone size: .; J gene: TRBJ2-2; D gene: TRBD2; CDR3 DNA: TGTGCCAGTAGTAGGGAGGGGACCGGGGAGCTGTTTTTT; CDR3 protein: CASSREGTGELFF
V gene: TRBV5-1; clone size: .; J gene: TRBJ2-3; D gene: TRBD2; CDR3 DNA: TGCGCCAGCAGCCCGAGCGGGGAACGGGCAGATACGCAGTATTTT; CDR3 protein: CASSPSGERADTQYF
V gene: TRBV6-5; clone size: .; J gene: TRBJ1-2; D gene: .; CDR3 DNA: TGTGCCAGCAGCCCTATCACAGGGTCTGGCTATGGCTACACCTTC; CDR3 protein: CASSPITGSGYGYTF
V gene: TRBV4-3; clone size: .; J gene: TRBJ1-3; D gene: .; CDR3 DNA: TGCGCCAGCAGCCAAGTAGGCTCTGGAAACACCATATATTTT; CDR3 protein: CASSQVGSGNTIYF
V gene: TRBV11-1; clone size: .; J gene: TRBJ1-1; D gene: .; CDR3 DNA: TGTGCCAGCAGCTCTGTGGACAGTCTGAACACTGAAGCTTTCTTT; CDR3 protein: CASSSVDSLNTEAFF
V gene: TRBV15; clone size: once; J gene: TRBJ1-5; D gene: TRBD1; CDR3 DNA: TGTGCCACCACCCCGACTGACAGGGAAAATCAGCCCCAGCATTTT; CDR3 protein: CATTPTDRENQPQHF
V gene: TRBV5-5; clone size: .; J gene: TRBJ1-2; D gene: .; CDR3 DNA: TGTGCCAGCAGCCTAGACGGATACTATGGCTACACCTTC; CDR3 protein: CASSLDGYYGYTF
V gene: TRBV9; clone size: once; J gene: TRBJ2-7; D gene: .; CDR3 DNA: TGTGCCTCTCGGCGGGGGCCCTACGAGCAGTACTTC; CDR3 protein: CASRRGPYEQYF
V gene: TRBV5-1; clone size: .; J gene: TRBJ2-5; D gene: .; CDR3 DNA: TGCGCCAGCAGCCAAGGCACAGGCGGGCTAGCTACGGAGACCCAGTACTTC; CDR3 protein: CASSQGTGGLATETQYF
V gene: TRBV11-3; clone size: .; J gene: TRBJ2-1; D gene: TRBD1; CDR3 DNA: TGTGCCAGCAGCTTAGGTTCTACAGGGGGTGGAAATGAGCAGTTCTTC; CDR3 protein: CASSLGSTGGGNEQFF
V gene: TRBV6-6; clone size: .; J gene: TRBJ2-3; D gene: .; CDR3 DNA: TGTGCCAGCAGTTACTCGAACACCCATACGCAGTATTTT; CDR3 protein: CASSYSNTHTQYF
V gene: TRBV13; clone size: few; J gene: TRBJ2-3; D gene: TRBD2; CDR3 DNA: TGTGCCAGCAGCTCGGGAGGATTCTTCAGCACAGATACGCAGTATTTT; CDR3 protein: CASSSGGFFSTDTQYF
V gene: TRBV5-1; clone size: .; J gene: TRBJ1-5; D gene: TRBD1; CDR3 DNA: TGCGCCAGCAGTAACGGACAGGGTTGGAATCAGCCCCAGCATTTT; CDR3 protein: CASSNGQGWNQPQHF
V gene: TRBV5-4; clone size: .; J gene: TRBJ2-1; D gene: TRBD2; CDR3 DNA: TGTGCCAGCAGCCCCAGCGGGGGCTACTACAATGAGCAGTTCTTC; CDR3 protein: CASSPSGGYYNEQFF
V gene: TRBV6-1; clone size: .; J gene: TRBJ2-4; D gene: .; CDR3 DNA: TGTGCCAGCAGTGATTACAGCGCCAAAAACATTCAGTACTTC; CDR3 protein: CASSDYSAKNIQYF
V gene: TRBV7-9; clone size: .; J gene: TRBJ1-2; D gene: .; CDR3 DNA: TGTGCCAGCAGCTTCAGTTGGGGAGCTAACTATGGCTACACCTTC; CDR3 protein: CASSFSWGANYGYTF
V gene: TRBV10-3; clone size: .; J gene: TRBJ1-2; D gene: .; CDR3 DNA: TGTGCCATCAGACGGCAGGAGGGTGGCTACACCTTC; CDR3 protein: CAIRRQEGGYTF
V gene: TRBV5-5; clone size: .; J gene: TRBJ1-2; D gene: TRBD1; CDR3 DNA: TGTGCCAGCAGCTTGGGGGCAGGGGGCAGCTATGGCTACACCTTC; CDR3 protein: CASSLGAGGSYGYTF
V gene: TRBV5-6; clone size: .; J gene: TRBJ1-2; D gene: TRBD1; CDR3 DNA: TGTGCCAGCAGCCGAGGGGACAGGGTCCATGGCTACACCTTC; CDR3 protein: CASSRGDRVHGYTF
V gene: TRBV27; clone size: .; J gene: TRBJ1-4; D gene: .; CDR3 DNA: TGTGCCAGCAGTTCCCGGGGGGGCGGAGATGAAAAACTGTTTTTT; CDR3 protein: CASSSRGGGDEKLFF
V gene: TRBV7-6; clone size: .; J gene: TRBJ2-1; D gene: .; CDR3 DNA: TGTGCCAGCAGCTTAGACTACCCAGGCAGTGAGCAGTTCTTC; CDR3 protein: CASSLDYPGSEQFF
V gene: TRBV11-2; clone size: .; J gene: TRBJ2-5; D gene: .; CDR3 DNA: TGTGCCGGCAGCTTAGATCGGGGCAGGGACGGTGAGACCCAGTACTTC; CDR3 protein: CAGSLDRGRDGETQYF
V gene: TRBV11-2; clone size: .; J gene: TRBJ2-1; D gene: .; CDR3 DNA: TGTGCCAGCAGCTTAGACAGGGGGGGGAATGAGCAGTTCTTC; CDR3 protein: CASSLDRGGNEQFF
V gene: TRBV4-1; clone size: .; J gene: TRBJ1-3; D gene: TRBD1; CDR3 DNA: TGCGCCAGCAGCCAAGTAGGACAGGATCCTGGAAACACCATATATTTT; CDR3 protein: CASSQVGQDPGNTIYF
V gene: TRBV2; clone size: .; J gene: TRBJ1-2; D gene: .; CDR3 DNA: TGTGCCAGCAGTGGGAACCCGAATGGCTACACCTTC; CDR3 protein: CASSGNPNGYTF
V gene: TRBV12-5; clone size: .; J gene: TRBJ1-1; D gene: .; CDR3 DNA: TGTGCTAGTGGTTTGGACCCTGAGGGGGGGACTGAAGCTTTCTTT; CDR3 protein: CASGLDPEGGTEAFF
V gene: TRBV5-4; clone size: .; J gene: TRBJ1-6; D gene: .; CDR3 DNA: TGTGCCAGCAGCTTCGGACACAGTAATTCACCCCTCCACTTT; CDR3 protein: CASSFGHSNSPLHF
V gene: TRBV18; clone size: .; J gene: TRBJ1-5; D gene: .; CDR3 DNA: TGTGCCAGCTCACCCAAATCTATTACAGGGATCGGGGGCAATCAGCCCCAGCATTTT; CDR3 protein: CASSPKSITGIGGNQPQHF